This T cell receptor (beta chain) originates from a study of shared clonotypes between healthy human individuals. Overall study context: CD8 memory received one plate per donor, CD8 naive two, CD4 memory three and CD4 naive three. Findings and caveats of the study: Across subsets, estimated richness was generally greater for naive than for memory populations.

Of note for this clone: Its cognate antigen is unknown.

Authors' analysis steps: ImmunoSEQ only sent back junction sequences with no quality scores, so filtering was done differently. Data came from immunoSEQ multiplex PCR; TCRdb stores just in-frame clones and leaves some out. V, J and clone size derive from that table, while D and trimming were established from the DNA sequence. The data show around 2,000,000 clones, 85% to 95% seen once. V lost 6 bases, J lost 1 base, and 10 bases lay in between. CDR1 and CDR2 from the germline V gene are MNHNY and SVGAGI (reference sequence). This CDR3 spans 14 amino acids. The source material was naive CD4+ T cells sorted from blood. Subset: CD45RA+ positively selected. The chain employs TRBV6-6 and TRBJ1-3; a possible D gene is TRBD1 (6 bases). This receptor was obtained from a man younger than 30 in good health. CDR3 bases: TGTGCCAGCAGAGCAGGACAGTCTGGAAACACCATATATTTT. Translating gives CASRAGQSGNTIYF.